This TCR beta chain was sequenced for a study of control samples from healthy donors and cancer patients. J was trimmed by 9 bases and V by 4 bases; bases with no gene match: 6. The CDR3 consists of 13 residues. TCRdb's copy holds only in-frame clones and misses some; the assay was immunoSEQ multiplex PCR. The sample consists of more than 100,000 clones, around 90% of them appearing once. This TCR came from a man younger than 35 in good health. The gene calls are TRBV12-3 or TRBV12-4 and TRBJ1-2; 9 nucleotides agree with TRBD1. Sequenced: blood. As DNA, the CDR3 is TGTGCCAGCAGTTCGGGACAGGGAAGAAGCTACACCTTC. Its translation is CASSSGQGRSYTF.